The clone carrying this TCR beta chain was detected ten times or more. Its specificity is not known. Patients aged 18 to 65 had newly diagnosed hyperthyroidism lasting under 2 months. The data originate from a study of T cells in Graves' hyperthyroidism and ophthalmopathy. TCR beta CDR3 regions were amplified from RNA transcripts. First-round RT-PCR targeting the TCR CDR3 was performed with the HTBI primer set. A single record per CDR3 protein comes from TCRdb applying MiXCR to the multiplex PCR reads. The data hold approximately 430,000 distinct CDR3 sequences, with approximately 14% observed a single time. Study outcomes and limitations: The model made its ophthalmopathy prediction, and onset followed a median around 6.9 months later.

V dropped 2 bases and J dropped 4; count of bases not matched to a gene: 4. CDR1 is SGHDT and CDR2 is YYEEEE in the germline V gene. The CDR3 sequence is 14 residues long. The sequence was obtained from a woman aged 18 to 35 with Graves' hyperthyroidism. The specimen was blood. V and J are TRBV5-6 and TRBJ1-1, with TRBD1 identical over 8 bases. CDR3 region: CASSFGTGPTEAFF. CDR3 nucleotide sequence: TGTGCCAGCAGCTTCGGGACAGGCCCCACTGAAGCTTTCTTT.